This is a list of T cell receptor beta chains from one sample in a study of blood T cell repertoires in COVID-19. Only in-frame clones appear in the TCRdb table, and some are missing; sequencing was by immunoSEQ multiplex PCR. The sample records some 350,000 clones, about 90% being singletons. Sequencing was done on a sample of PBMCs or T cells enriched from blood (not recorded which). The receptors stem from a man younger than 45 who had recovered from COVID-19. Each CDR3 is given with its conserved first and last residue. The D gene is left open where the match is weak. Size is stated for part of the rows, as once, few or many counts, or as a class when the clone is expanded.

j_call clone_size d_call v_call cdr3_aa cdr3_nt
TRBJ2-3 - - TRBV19 CASSMGLDRVYTDTQYF TGTGCCAGTAGTATGGGGCTAGATCGCGTCTACACAGATACGCAGTATTTT
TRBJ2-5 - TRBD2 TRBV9 CASSVLAGGGETQYF TGTGCCAGCAGCGTACTAGCGGGGGGTGGAGAGACCCAGTACTTC
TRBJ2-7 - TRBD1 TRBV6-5 CASGGQGGYEQYF TGTGCCAGCGGGGGACAGGGAGGTTACGAGCAGTACTTC
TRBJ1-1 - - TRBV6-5 CASRPLTGGAGAFF TGTGCCAGCAGGCCTCTCACGGGCGGGGCTGGAGCTTTCTTT
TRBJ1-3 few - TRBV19 CASTLRTVGNTIYF TGTGCCAGTACCCTCAGGACAGTCGGAAACACCATATATTTT
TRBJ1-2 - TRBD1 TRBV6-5 CASSPGGWGYTF TGTGCCAGCAGTCCAGGGGGCTGGGGCTACACCTTC
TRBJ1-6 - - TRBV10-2 CASSDHRVGVSPLHF TGCGCCAGCAGTGACCACAGGGTAGGGGTCTCACCCCTCCACTTT
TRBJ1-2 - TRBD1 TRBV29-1 CSVEDSGTGNGYGYTF TGCAGCGTTGAAGATTCGGGGACAGGGAATGGGTATGGCTACACCTTC
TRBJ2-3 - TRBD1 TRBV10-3 CAISEGQGLTDTQYF TGTGCCATCAGTGAGGGACAGGGGTTAACAGATACGCAGTATTTT
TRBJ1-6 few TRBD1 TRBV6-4 CASSPQGGGNSPLHF TGTGCCAGCAGTCCCCAGGGGGGTGGCAATTCACCCCTCCACTTT
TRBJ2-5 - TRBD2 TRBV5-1 CASSFMASGGAQTQYF TGCGCCAGCAGCTTCATGGCCAGCGGGGGGGCCCAGACCCAGTACTTC
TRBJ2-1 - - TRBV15 CATSRGRGSNEQFF TGTGCCACCAGCAGAGGGCGGGGTAGCAATGAGCAGTTCTTC
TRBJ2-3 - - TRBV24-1 CATSEVTGFSSSTDTQYF TGTGCCACCAGTGAAGTTACAGGGTTTTCCTCTAGCACAGATACGCAGTATTTT
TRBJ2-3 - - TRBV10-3 CAISPGTPDTQYF TGTGCCATCAGTCCAGGTACTCCAGATACGCAGTATTTT
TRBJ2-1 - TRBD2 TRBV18 CASSPGLAASYNEQFF TGTGCCAGCTCACCTGGACTAGCGGCATCCTACAATGAGCAGTTCTTC
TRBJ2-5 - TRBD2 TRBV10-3 CAISESGRTSGKETQYF TGTGCCATCAGTGAGTCAGGGAGGACTAGCGGCAAAGAGACCCAGTACTTC
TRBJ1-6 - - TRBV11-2 CASSPRGHHLTGSPLHF TGTGCCAGCAGCCCTAGGGGACACCACCTTACAGGTTCACCCCTCCACTTT
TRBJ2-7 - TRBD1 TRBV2 CASSRGGAVTYEQYF TGTGCCAGCAGTAGAGGGGGCGCGGTTACCTACGAGCAGTACTTC
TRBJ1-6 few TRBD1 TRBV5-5 CASSEGQGGSYNSPLHF TGTGCCAGCAGCGAGGGACAGGGAGGGTCCTATAATTCACCCCTCCACTTT
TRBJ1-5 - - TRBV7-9 CASSSLSGRGQPQHF TGTGCCAGCAGTTCTCTTTCGGGGAGGGGGCAGCCCCAGCATTTT
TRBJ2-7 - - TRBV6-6 CASSYRSDEQYF TGTGCCAGCAGTTACCGTAGCGACGAGCAGTACTTC
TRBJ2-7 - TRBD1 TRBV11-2 CASTWTGHSYEQYF TGTGCCAGCACCTGGACAGGCCATTCCTACGAGCAGTACTTC
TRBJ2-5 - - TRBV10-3 CAISTGLIGETQYF TGTGCCATCAGTACAGGATTGATTGGAGAGACCCAGTACTTC
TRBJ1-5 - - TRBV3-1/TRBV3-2 CASSQDFTGPNQPQHF TGTGCCAGCAGCCAAGATTTCACAGGCCCTAATCAGCCCCAGCATTTT
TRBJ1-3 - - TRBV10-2 CASSVLGAGNTIYF TGCGCCAGCAGTGTGTTGGGCGCTGGAAACACCATATATTTT
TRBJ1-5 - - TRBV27 CASSLSPPFGHNDQPQHF TGTGCCAGCAGTTTATCCCCACCCTTCGGACACAATGATCAGCCCCAGCATTTT
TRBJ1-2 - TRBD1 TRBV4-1 CASSQDGTVGYTF TGCGCCAGCAGCCAAGATGGGACAGTTGGCTACACCTTC
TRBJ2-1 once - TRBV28 CASSSLLSALEQFF TGTGCCAGCAGTTCTCTATTGAGTGCCCTTGAGCAGTTCTTC
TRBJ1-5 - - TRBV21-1 CASSKVTTGGQPQHF TGTGCCAGCAGCAAAGTAACGACAGGGGGTCAGCCCCAGCATTTT
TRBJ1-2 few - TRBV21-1 CASLTAGIYGYTF TGTGCCAGCCTTACCGCGGGGATCTATGGCTACACCTTC
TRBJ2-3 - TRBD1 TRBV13 CASSLSRDRGSDTQYF TGTGCCAGCAGCTTATCTCGTGACAGGGGTTCAGATACGCAGTATTTT
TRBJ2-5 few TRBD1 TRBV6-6 CASSPGSGTGVGETQYF TGTGCCAGCAGTCCCGGATCCGGGACAGGGGTCGGAGAGACCCAGTACTTC
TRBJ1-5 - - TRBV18 CASSPNQGMNQPQHF TGTGCCAGCTCACCAAATCAGGGTATGAATCAGCCCCAGCATTTT
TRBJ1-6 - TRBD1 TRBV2 CASSAALGQFGSPLHF TGTGCCAGCAGCGCCGCCTTGGGACAGTTTGGTTCACCCCTCCACTTT
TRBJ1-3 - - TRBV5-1 CASSRITGTGNTIYF TGCGCCAGCAGCCGGATAACAGGAACCGGAAACACCATATATTTT
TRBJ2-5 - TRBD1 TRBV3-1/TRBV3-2 CASSQTGAGETQYF TGTGCCAGCAGCCAAACAGGGGCCGGGGAGACCCAGTACTTC
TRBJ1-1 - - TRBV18 CASSPPLRPKGTEAFF TGTGCCAGCTCACCACCGCTCCGGCCGAAGGGGACTGAAGCTTTCTTT
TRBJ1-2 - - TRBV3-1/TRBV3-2 CASSQAGGSFYGYTF TGTGCCAGCAGCCAAGCCGGCGGCAGCTTCTATGGCTACACCTTC
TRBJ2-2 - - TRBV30 CAWSATGRSGELFF TGTGCCTGGAGTGCTACAGGCCGCTCCGGGGAGCTGTTTTTT
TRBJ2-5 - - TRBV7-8 CASSPPGAQETQYF TGTGCCAGCAGCCCCCCAGGGGCCCAAGAGACCCAGTACTTC
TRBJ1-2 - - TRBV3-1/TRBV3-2 CASSQDGQLNYGYTF TGTGCCAGCAGCCAAGACGGACAGTTAAACTATGGCTACACCTTC